The table lists the clone carrying this TCR beta chain with a count of one. Its antigen is not known. Additional DNA sequences in this sample encode the identical CDR3. CD45RO-negative, CCR7-selected cells formed the naive CD8 fraction, which excluded terminally differentiated effector memory CD45RA+ cells. Healthy and HIV-negative, the adult donors had no recent acute infections or vaccinations. This record belongs to a study of shared clonotypes between healthy human individuals. Study-wide results and caveats: A handful of donors showed sharing of approximately 4.7% of naive CD4 clonotypes.

Using immunoSEQ multiplex PCR, the repertoire was profiled, and TCRdb retains in-frame clones only, with some absent. The sample has about 1,800,000 clones, around 96% seen once. From germline, CDR1 is MNHEY and CDR2 SVGAGI. Trimming left V 1 base short and J 7 bases short, with 11 bases between. The CDR3 is 13 residues long. This chain joins TRBV6-5 and TRBJ2-7; a possible D gene is TRBD1 (5 bases). The material sequenced was naive CD8+ T cells sorted from blood. The receptor was isolated from a man younger than 35 in good health. The CDR3 loop reads CASSYFQGYEQYF. Written as DNA, the CDR3 is TGTGCCAGCAGTTACTTCCAGGGTTATGAGCAGTACTTC.